This entry is about one TCR beta chain. Its antigen is unidentified. This sample was included in a study of T-cell reconstitution after alpha-beta-depleted transplantation in children. The CDR3 extends over 17 amino acids. V gave up 5 bases and J gave up 5 bases; unmatched junction bases: 14. Germline CDR1 is SGHRS and CDR2 is YFSETQ. Preparing the TCRbeta library involved the use of unique molecular identifiers. Using its own MiXCR run on the PCR reads, TCRdb lists one record per CDR3 protein. The sample records 55,000 to 65,000 distinct CDR3 sequences, roughly 45% being singletons. Regarding the study as a whole: T-cell counts and diversity were attributed mostly to newly produced T cells one year after transplant.

The TCR comes from a male patient aged 10 to 17 who had a stem cell transplant for acute lymphoblastic leukemia, so the T cells may come from the graft donor. The sample consisted of PBMCs, mostly from graft donor cells, taken 360 days after TCRalphabeta/CD19-depleted stem cell transplant. The chain combines TRBV5-1 with TRBJ1-4; 8 bases agree with TRBD1. The CDR3 DNA follows: TGCGCCAGCAGTGATCGGACAGGGAGTCTGGAAAATGAAAAACTGTTTTTT. It yields the protein CASSDRTGSLENEKLFF.